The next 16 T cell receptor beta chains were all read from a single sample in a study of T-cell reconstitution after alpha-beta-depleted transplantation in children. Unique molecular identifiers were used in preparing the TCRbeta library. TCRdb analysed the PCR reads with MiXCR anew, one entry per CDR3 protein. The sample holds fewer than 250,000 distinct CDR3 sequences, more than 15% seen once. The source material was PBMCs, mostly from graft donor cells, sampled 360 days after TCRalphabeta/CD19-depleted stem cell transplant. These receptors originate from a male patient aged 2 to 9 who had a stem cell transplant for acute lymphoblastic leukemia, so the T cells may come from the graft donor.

The CDR3 region is CSVRDFQETQYF. In DNA form, the CDR3 reads TGCAGCGTTCGGGACTTCCAAGAGACCCAGTACTTC. The chain combines TRBV29-1 with TRBJ2-5; a possible D gene is TRBD2 (6 bases). V lost 5 bases and J 1 base, leaving 8 bases between the germline ends. CDR1 is SQVTM and CDR2 is ANQGSEA in the germline V gene. The CDR3 extends over 12 amino acids.

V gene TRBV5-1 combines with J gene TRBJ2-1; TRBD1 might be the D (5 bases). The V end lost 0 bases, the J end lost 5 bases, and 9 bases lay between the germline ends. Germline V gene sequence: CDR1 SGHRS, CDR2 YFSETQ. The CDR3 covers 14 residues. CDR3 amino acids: CASSLVQGDNEQFF. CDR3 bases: TGCGCCAGCAGCTTGGTGCAAGGGGACAATGAGCAGTTCTTC.

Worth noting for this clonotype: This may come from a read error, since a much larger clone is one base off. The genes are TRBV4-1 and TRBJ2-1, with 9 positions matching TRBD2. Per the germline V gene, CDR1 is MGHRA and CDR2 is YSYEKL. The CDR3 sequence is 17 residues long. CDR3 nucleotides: TGCGCCAGCAGCCAGAGAAGCGGGGGGCCTTCTCACAATAAGCAGTTCTTC. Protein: CASSQRSGGPSHNKQFF.

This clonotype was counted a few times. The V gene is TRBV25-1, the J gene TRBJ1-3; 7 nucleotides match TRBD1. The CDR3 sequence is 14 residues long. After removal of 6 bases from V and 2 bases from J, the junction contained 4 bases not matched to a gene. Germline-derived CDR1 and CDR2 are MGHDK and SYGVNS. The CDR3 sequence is CASRGTVAGNTIYF. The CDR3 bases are TGTGCCAGCAGGGGGACAGTTGCTGGAAACACCATATATTTT.

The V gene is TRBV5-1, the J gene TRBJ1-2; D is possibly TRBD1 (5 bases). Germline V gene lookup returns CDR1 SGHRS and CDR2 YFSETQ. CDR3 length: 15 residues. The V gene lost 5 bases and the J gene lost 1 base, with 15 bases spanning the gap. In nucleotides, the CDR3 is TGCGCCAGCAGGTTTCTCCGGGACCATAACTATGGCTACACCTTC. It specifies CASRFLRDHNYGYTF.

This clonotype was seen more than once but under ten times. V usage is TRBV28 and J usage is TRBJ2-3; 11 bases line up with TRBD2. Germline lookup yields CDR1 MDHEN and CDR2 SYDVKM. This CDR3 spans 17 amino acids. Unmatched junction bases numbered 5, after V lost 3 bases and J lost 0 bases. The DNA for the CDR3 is TGTGCCAGCAGTTTGGCGGGACTAGCGGTTAGCACAGATACGCAGTATTTT. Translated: CASSLAGLAVSTDTQYF. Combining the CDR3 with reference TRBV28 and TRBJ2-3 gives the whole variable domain DVKVTQSSRYLVKRTGEKVFLECVQDMDHENMFWYRQDPGLGLRLIYFSYDVKMKEKGDIPEGYSVSREKKERFSLILESASTNQTSMYLCASSLAGLAVSTDTQYFGPGTRLTVL.

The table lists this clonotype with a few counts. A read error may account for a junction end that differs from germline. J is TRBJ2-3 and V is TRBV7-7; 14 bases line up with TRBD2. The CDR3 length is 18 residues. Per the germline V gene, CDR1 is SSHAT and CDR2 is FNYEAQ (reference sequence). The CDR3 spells CASSPRLAGGEFADTQYF. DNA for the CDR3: TGTGCTAGCAGCCCTCGACTAGCGGGGGGGGAGTTTGCAGATACGCAGTATTTT.

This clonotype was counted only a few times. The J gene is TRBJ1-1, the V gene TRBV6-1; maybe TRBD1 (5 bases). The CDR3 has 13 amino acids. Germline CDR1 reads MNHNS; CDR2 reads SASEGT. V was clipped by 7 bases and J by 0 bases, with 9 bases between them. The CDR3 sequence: CASKDKLNTEAFF. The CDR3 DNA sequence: TGTGCCAGCAAGGACAAACTGAACACTGAAGCTTTCTTT.

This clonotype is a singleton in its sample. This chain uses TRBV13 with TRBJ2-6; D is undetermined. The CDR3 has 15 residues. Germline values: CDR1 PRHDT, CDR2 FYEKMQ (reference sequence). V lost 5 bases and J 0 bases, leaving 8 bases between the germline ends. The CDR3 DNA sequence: TGTGCCAGCAGCCTGAGCCCCTCTGGGGCCAACGTCCTGACTTTC. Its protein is CASSLSPSGANVLTF.

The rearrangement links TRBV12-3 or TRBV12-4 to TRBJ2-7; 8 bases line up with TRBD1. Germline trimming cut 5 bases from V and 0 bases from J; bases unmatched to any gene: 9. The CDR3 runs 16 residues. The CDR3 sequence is CASSLRQGMGSYEQYF. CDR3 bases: TGTGCCAGCAGTCTAAGACAGGGGATGGGCTCCTACGAGCAGTACTTC.

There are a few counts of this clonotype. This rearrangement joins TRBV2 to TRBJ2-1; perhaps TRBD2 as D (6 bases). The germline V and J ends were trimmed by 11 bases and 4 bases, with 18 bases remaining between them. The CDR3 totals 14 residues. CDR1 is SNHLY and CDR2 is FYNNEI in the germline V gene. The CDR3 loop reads CALFGGERYNEQFF. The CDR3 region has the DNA TGTGCCCTCTTTGGCGGGGAAAGGTACAATGAGCAGTTCTTC.

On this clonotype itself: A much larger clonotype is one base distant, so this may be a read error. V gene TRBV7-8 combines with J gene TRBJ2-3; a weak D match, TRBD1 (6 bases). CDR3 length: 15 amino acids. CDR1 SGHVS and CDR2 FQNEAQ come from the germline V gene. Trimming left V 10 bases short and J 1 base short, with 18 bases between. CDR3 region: CAIRTGLLGTDTQYF. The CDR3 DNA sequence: TGTGCCATCAGAACAGGGCTCCTCGGCACAGATACGCAGTATTTT.

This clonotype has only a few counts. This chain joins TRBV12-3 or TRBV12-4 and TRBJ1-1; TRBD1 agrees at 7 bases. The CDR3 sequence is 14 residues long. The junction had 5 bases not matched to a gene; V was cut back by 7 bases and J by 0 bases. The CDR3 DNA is TGTGCCAGCACCCAGGGACAGATGAACACTGAAGCTTTCTTT. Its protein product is CASTQGQMNTEAFF.

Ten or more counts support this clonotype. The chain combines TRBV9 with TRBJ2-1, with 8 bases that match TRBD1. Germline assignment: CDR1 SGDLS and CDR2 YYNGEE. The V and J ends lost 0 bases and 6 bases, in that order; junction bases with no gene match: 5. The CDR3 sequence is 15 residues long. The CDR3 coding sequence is TGTGCCAGCAGCGTAGTCGGACAGGGTTCCAATGAGCAGTTCTTC. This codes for CASSVVGQGSNEQFF.

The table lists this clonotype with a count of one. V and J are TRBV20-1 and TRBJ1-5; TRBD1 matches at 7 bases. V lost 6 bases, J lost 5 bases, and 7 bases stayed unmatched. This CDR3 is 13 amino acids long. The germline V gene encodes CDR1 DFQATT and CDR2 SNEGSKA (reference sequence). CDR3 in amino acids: CSAYDRDDQPQHF. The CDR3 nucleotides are TGCAGTGCCTATGACAGGGATGATCAGCCCCAGCATTTT.

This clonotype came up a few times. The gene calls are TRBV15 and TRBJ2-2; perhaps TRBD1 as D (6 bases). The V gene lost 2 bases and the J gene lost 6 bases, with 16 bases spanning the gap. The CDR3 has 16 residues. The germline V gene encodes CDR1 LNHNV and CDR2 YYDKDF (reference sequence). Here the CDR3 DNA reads TGTGCCACCAGCAGACCTGGGGGCCGCACCGCCGGGGAGCTGTTTTTT. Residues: CATSRPGGRTAGELFF.